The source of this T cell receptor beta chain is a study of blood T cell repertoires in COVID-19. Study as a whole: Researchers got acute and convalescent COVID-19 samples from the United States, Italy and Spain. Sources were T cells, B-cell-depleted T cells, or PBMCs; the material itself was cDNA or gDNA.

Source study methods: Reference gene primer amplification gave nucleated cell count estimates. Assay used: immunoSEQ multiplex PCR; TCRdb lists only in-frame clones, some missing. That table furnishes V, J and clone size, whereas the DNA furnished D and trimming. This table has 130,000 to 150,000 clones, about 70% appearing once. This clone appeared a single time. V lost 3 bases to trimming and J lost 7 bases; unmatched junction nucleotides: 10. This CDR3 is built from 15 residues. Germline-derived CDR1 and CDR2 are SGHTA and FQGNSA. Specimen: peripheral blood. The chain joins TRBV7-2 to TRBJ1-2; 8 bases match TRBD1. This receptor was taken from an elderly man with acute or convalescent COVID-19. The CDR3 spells CASSFALQGGAGYTF. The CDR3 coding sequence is TGTGCCAGCAGCTTCGCGCTACAGGGGGGGGCTGGCTACACCTTC.